One sample yielded the 3 T cell receptor beta chains listed below, sequenced in a study of technical replicates of blood from a handful of donors. Here immunoSEQ multiplex PCR was the method, and the copy in TCRdb shows in-frame clones only, minus some. Of fewer than 100,000 clones listed, over 75% are singletons. Sequencing was carried out using T cells isolated from PBMCs. The source is a human donor in good health.

The chain is built from TRBV29-1 and TRBJ1-1; TRBD1 aligns across 7 bases. Trimming took 7 bases from V and 3 from J; bases not matched to a gene: 11. The CDR3 runs 14 residues. CDR1 SQVTM and CDR2 ANQGSEA come from the germline V gene. This chain's CDR3 is CSGNDREWDTEAFF. For the CDR3, the DNA is TGCAGCGGAAACGACAGGGAGTGGGACACTGAAGCTTTCTTT. Variable domain in full (rest from reference TRBV29-1 and TRBJ1-1): SAVISQKPSRDICQRGTSLTIQCQVDSQVTMMFWYRQQPGQSLTLIATANQGSEATYESGFVIDKFPISRPNLTFSTLTVSNMSPEDSSIYLCSGNDREWDTEAFFGQGTRLTVV.

This clone showed up just once. The chain is built from TRBV28 and TRBJ1-4; D unresolved. Germline V gene lookup returns CDR1 MDHEN and CDR2 SYDVKM. The CDR3 totals 14 residues. Between the trimmed V and J ends, which lost 6 bases and 1 base, there was a span of 9 bases. This CDR3 is CASRQYRTNEKLFF. For the CDR3, the DNA is TGTGCCAGCAGACAGTATAGAACTAATGAAAAACTGTTTTTT.

This chain's CDR3 is CASSLRGRQFF. The CDR3, as DNA: TGTGCCAGCAGTCTTAGGGGGCGACAGTTCTTC. The chain is built from TRBV27 and TRBJ2-1, with TRBD1 matching over 7 bases. The CDR3 spans 11 residues. Germline CDR1 is MNHEY and CDR2 is SMNVEV (reference sequence). V lost 5 bases to trimming and J lost 13 bases; unmatched junction nucleotides: 5.